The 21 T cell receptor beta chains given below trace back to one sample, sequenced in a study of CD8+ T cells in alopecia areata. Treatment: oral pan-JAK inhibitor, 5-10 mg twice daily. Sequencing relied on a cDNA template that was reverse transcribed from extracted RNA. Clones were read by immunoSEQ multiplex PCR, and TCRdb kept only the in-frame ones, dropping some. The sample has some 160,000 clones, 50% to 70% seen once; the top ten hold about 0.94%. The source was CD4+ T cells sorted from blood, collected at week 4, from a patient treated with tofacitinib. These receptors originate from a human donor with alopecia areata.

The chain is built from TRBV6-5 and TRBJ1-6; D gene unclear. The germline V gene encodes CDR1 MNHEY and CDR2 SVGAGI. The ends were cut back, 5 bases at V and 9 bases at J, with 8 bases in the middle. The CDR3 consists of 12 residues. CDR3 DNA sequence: TGTGCCAGCAGTGCTCTACGTTCACCCCTCCACTTT. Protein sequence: CASSALRSPLHF.

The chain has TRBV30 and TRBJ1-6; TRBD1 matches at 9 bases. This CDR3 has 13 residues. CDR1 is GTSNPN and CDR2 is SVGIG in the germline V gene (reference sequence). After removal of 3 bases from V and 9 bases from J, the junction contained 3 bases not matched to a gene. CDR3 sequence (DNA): TGTGCCTGGAGGGGACAGGGAAGTTCACCCCTCCACTTT. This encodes CAWRGQGSSPLHF.

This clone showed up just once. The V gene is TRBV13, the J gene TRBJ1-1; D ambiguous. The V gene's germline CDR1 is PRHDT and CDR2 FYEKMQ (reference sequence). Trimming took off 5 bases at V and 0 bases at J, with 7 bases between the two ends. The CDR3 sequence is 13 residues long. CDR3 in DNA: TGTGCCAGCAGCCGGACGGTGAACACTGAAGCTTTCTTT. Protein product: CASSRTVNTEAFF.

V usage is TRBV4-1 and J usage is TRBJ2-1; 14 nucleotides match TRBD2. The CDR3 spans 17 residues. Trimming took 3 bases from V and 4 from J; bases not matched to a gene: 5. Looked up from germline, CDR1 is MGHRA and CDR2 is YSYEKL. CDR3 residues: CASSHRRTSGGYNEQFF. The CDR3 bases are TGCGCCAGCAGCCATAGGAGGACTAGCGGGGGGTACAATGAGCAGTTCTTC.

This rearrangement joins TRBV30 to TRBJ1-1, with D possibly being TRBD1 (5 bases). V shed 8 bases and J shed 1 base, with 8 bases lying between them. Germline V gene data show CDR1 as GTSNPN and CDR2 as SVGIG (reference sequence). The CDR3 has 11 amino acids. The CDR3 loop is CAGQGNTEAFF. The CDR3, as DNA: TGTGCCGGTCAGGGGAACACTGAAGCTTTCTTT.

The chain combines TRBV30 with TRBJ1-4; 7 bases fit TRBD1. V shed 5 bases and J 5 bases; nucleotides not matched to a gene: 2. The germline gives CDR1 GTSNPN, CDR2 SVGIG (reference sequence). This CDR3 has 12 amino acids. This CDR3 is CAWDRENEKLFF. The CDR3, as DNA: TGTGCCTGGGACAGGGAAAATGAAAAACTGTTTTTT.

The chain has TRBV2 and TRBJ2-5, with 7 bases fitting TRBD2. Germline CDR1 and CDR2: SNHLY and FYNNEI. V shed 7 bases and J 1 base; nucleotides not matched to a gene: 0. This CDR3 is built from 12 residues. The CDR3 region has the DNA TGTGCCAGCAAGCGGGGCCAAGAGACCCAGTACTTC. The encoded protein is CASKRGQETQYF.

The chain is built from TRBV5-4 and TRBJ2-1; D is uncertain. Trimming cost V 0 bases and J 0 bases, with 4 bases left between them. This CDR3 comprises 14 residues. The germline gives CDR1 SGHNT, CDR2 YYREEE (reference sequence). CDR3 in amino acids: CASSLDSSYNEQFF. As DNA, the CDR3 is TGTGCCAGCAGCTTGGACAGCTCCTACAATGAGCAGTTCTTC. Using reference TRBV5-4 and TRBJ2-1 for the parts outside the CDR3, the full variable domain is ETGVTQSPTHLIKTRGQQVTLRCSSQSGHNTVSWYQQALGQGPQFIFQYYREEENGRGNFPPRFSGLQFPNYSSELNVNALELDDSALYLCASSLDSSYNEQFFGPGTRLTVL.

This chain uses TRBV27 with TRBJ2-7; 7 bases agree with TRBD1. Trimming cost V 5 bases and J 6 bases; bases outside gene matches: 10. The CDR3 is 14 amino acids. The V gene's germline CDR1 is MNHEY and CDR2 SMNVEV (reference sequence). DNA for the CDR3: TGTGCCAGCAGTGTAGTGGGACAGCCCTTCGAGCAGTACTTC. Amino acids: CASSVVGQPFEQYF.

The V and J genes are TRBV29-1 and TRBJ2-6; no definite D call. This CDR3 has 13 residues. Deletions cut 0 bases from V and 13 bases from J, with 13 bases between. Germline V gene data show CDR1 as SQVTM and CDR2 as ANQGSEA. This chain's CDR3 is CSVEDQAATVLTF. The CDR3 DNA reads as TGCAGCGTTGAAGATCAGGCAGCTACGGTCCTGACTTTC.

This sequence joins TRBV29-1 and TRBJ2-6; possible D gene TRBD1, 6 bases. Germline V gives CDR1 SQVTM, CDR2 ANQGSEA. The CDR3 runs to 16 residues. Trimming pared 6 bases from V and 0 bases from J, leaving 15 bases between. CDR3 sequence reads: CSVLQGSASGANVLTF. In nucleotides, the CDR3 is TGCAGCGTCCTACAGGGCTCCGCCTCTGGGGCCAACGTCCTGACTTTC.

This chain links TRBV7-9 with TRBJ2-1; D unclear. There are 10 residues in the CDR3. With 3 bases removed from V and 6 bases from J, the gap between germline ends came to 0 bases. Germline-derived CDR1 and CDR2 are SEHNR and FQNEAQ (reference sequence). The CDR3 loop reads CASSFNEQFF. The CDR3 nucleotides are TGTGCCAGCAGCTTCAATGAGCAGTTCTTC.

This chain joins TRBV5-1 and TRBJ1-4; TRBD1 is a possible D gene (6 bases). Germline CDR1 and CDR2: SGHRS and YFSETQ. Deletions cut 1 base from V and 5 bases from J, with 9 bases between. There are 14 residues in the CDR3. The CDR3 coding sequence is TGCGCCAGCAGCTTGACAGGGACCAATGAAAAACTGTTTTTT. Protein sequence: CASSLTGTNEKLFF. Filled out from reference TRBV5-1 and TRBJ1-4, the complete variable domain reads KAGVTQTPRYLIKTRGQQVTLSCSPISGHRSVSWYQQTPGQGLQFLFEYFSETQRNKGNFPGRFSGRQFSNSRSEMNVSTLELGDSALYLCASSLTGTNEKLFFGSGTQLSVL.

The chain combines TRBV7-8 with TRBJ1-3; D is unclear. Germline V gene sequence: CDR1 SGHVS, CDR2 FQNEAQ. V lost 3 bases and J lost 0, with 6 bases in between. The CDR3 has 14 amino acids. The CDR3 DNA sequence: TGTGCCAGCAGCTTGTCGGACTCTGGAAACACCATATATTTT. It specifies CASSLSDSGNTIYF.

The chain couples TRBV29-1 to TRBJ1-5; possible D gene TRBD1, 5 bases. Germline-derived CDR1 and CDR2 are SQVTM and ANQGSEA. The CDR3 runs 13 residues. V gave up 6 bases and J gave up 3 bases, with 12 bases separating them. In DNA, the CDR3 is TGCAGCGTCGGGGGGGGTAACAATCAGCCCCAGCATTTT. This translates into CSVGGGNNQPQHF.

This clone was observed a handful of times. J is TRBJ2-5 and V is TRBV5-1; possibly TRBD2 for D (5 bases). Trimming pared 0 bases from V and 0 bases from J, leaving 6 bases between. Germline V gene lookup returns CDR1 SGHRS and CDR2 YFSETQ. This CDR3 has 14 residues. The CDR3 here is CASSLVANQETQYF. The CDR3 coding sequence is TGCGCCAGCAGCTTGGTAGCGAACCAAGAGACCCAGTACTTC.

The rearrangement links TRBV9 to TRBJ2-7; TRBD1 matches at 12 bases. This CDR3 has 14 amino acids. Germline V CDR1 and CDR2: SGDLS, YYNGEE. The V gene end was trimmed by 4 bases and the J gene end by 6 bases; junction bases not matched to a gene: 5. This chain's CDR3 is CASSSGQGAVEQYF. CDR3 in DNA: TGTGCCAGCAGCTCGGGACAGGGGGCCGTCGAGCAGTACTTC.

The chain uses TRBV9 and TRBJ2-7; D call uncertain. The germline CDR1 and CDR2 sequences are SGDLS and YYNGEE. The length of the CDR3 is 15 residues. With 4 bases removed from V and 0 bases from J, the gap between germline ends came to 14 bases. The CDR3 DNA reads TGTGCCAGCAGCCCACAATCCTCAGGCTCCTACGAGCAGTACTTC. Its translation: CASSPQSSGSYEQYF.

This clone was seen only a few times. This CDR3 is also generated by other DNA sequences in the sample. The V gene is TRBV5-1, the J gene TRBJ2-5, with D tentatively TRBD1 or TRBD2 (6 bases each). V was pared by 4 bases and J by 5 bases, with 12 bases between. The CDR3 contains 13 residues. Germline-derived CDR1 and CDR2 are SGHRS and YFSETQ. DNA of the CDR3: TGCGCCAGCAGCGGGGGGCTCCGGGAGACCCAGTACTTC. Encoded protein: CASSGGLRETQYF.

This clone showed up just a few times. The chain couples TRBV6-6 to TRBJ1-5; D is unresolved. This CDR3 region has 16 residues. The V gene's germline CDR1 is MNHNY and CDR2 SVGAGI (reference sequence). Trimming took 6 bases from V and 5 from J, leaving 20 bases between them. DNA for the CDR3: TGTGCCAGCAGGGGTACTTTGAAGCAGTCAGATCAGCCCCAGCATTTT. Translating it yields CASRGTLKQSDQPQHF.

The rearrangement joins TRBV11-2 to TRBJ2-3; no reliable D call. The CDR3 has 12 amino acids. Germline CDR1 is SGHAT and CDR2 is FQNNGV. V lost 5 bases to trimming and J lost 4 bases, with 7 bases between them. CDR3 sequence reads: CASSQGSDTQYF. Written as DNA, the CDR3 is TGTGCCAGCAGCCAAGGGTCAGATACGCAGTATTTT.